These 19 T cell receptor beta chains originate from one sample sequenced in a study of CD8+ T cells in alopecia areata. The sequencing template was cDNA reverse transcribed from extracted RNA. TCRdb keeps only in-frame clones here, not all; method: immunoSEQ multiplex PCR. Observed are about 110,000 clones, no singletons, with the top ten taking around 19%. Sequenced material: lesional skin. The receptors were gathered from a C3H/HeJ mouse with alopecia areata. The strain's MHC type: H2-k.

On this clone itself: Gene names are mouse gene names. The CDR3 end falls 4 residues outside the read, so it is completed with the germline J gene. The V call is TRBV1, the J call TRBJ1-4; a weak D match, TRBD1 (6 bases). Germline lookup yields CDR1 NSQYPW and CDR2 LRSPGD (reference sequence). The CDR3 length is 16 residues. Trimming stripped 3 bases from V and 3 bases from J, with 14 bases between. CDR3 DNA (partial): TGCACCTGCAGTGCGGGGGGGGCGCCGGCCAACGAA. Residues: CTCSAGGAPANE. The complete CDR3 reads CTCSAGGAPANERLFF.

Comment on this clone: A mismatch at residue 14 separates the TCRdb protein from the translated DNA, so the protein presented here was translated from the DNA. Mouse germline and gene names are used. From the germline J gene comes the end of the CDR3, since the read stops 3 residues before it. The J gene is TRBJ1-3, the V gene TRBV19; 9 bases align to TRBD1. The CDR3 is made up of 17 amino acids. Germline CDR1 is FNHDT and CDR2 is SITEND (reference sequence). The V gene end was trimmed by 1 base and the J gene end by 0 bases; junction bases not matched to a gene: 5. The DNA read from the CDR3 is TGTGCCAGCAGTATAAAGGACAGGGGACATTCTGGAAATACG. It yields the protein CASSIKDRGHSGNT. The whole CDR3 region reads CASSIKDRGHSGNTLYF. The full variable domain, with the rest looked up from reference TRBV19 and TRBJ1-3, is GGIITQTPKFLIGQEGQKLTLKCQQNFNHDTMYWYRQDSGKGLRLIYYSITENDLQKGDLSEGYDASREKKSSFSLTVTSAQKNEMAVFLCASSIKDRGHSGNTLYFGEGSRLIVV.

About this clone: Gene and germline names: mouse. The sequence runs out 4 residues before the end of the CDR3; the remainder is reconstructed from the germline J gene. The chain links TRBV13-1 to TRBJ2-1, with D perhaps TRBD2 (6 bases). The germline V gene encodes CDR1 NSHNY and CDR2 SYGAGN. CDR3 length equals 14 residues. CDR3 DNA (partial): TGTGCCAGCAGTGATATGCTGGGGAGGGCT. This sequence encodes CASSDMLGRA. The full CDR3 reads CASSDMLGRAEQFF.

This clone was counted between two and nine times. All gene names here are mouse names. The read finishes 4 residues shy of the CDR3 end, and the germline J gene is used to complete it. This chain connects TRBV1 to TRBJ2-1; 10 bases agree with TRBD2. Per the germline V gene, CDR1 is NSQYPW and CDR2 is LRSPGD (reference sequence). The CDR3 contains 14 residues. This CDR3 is CTCSEGLGKAEQFF. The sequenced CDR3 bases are TGCACCTGCAGTGAGGGACTGGGGAAGGCT.

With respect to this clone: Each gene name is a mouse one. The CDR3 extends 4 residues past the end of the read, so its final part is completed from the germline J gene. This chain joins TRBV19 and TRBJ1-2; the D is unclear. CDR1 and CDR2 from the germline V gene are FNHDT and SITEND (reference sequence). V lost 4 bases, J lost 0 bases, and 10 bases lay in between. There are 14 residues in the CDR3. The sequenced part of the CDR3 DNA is TGTGCCAGCAGTTCAACAAATGCAAACTCC. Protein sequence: CASSSTNANS. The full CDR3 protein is CASSSTNANSDYTF.

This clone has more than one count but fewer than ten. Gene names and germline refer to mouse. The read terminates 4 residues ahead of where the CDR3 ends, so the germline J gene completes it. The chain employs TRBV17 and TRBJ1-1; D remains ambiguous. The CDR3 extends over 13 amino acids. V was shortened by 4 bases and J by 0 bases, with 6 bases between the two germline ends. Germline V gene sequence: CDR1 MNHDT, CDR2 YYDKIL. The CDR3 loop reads CASSNNANTEVFF. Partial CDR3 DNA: TGTGCTAGCAGTAACAATGCAAACACA.

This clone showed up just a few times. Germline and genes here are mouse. CDR3 bases read: TGTGCCAGCAGTCCGACTGGGGGGCAGGCCGGG. This translates into CASSPTGGQAG. The entire CDR3 protein is CASSPTGGQAGQLYF. V is TRBV19 and J is TRBJ2-2; 10 nucleotides agree with TRBD2. Sequencing ends 4 residues short of the CDR3 end; the germline J gene provides the rest. This CDR3 region has 15 residues. CDR1 FNHDT and CDR2 SITEND come from the germline V gene (reference sequence). J gave up 6 bases and V 4 bases, and 6 bases lay outside the gene matches.

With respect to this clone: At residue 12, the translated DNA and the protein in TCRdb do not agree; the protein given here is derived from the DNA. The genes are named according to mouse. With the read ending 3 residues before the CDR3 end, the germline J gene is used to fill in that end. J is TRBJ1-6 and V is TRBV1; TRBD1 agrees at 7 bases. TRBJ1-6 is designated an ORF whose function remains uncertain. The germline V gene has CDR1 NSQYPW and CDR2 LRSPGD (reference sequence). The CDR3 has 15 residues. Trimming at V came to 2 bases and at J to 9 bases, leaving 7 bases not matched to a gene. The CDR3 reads CTCSARTGESSPLYF. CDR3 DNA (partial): TGCACCTGCAGTGCACGTACAGGGGAAAGTTCGCCC.

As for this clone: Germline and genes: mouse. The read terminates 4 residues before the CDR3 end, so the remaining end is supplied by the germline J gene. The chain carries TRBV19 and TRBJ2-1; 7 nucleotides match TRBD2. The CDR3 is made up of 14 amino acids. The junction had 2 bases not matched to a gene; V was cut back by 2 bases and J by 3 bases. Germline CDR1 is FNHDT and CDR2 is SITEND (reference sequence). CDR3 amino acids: CASSITGVYAEQFF. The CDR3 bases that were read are TGTGCCAGCAGTATTACTGGGGTCTATGCT.

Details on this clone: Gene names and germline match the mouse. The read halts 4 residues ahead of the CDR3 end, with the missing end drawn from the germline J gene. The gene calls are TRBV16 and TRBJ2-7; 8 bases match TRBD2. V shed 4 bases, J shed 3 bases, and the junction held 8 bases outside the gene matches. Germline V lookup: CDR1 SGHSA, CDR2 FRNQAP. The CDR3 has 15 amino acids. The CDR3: CASSYPRTGSYEQYF. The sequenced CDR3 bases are TGTGCAAGCAGCTACCCCCGGACTGGGAGCTAT.

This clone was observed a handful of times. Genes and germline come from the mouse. The CDR3 sequence is CASSDALGTGTERLFF. CDR3 bases read: TGTGCCAGCAGTGATGCATTGGGGACAGGCACCGAA. J is TRBJ1-4 and V is TRBV13-3, with TRBD1 matching over 8 bases. The DNA ends 4 residues before the CDR3 does, and the rest of the CDR3 is filled in from the germline J gene. The CDR3 length is 16 residues. Germline V CDR1 and CDR2: NNHDY, SYVADS. Full variable domain (missing parts from reference TRBV13-3 and TRBJ1-4): EAAVTQSPRSKVAVTGGKVTLSCHQTNNHDYMYWYRQDTGHGLRLIHYSYVADSTEKGDIPDGYKASRPSQENFSLILELASLSQTAVYFCASSDALGTGTERLFFGHGTKLSVL.

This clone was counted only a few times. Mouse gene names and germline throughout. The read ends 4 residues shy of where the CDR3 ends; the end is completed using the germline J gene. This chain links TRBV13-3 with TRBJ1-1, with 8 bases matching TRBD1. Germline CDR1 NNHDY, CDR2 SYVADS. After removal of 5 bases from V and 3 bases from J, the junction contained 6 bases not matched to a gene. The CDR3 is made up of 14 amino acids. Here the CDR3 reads CASRRTGRDTEVFF. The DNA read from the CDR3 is TGTGCCAGCAGGAGGACAGGGCGTGACACA.

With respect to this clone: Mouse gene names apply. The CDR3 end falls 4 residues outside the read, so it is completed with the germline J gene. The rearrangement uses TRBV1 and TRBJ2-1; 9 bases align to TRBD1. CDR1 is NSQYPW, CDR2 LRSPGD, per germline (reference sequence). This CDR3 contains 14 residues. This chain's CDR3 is CTCSEGQGKAEQFF. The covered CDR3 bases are TGCACCTGCAGTGAGGGACAGGGAAAGGCT. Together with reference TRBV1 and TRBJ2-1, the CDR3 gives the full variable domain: VTLLEQNPRWRLVPRGQAVNLRCILKNSQYPWMSWYQQDLQKQLQWLFTLRSPGDKEVKSLPGADYLATRVTDTELRLQVANMSQGRTLYCTCSEGQGKAEQFFGPGTRLTVL.

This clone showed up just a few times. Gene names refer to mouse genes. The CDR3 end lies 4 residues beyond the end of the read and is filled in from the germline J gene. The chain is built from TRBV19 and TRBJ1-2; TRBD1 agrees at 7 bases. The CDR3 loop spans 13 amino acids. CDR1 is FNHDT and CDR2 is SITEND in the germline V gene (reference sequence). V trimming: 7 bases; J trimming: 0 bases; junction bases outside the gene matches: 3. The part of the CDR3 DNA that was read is TGTGCCAGCGCGGGACAGACAAACTCC. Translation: CASAGQTNS. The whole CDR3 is CASAGQTNSDYTF.

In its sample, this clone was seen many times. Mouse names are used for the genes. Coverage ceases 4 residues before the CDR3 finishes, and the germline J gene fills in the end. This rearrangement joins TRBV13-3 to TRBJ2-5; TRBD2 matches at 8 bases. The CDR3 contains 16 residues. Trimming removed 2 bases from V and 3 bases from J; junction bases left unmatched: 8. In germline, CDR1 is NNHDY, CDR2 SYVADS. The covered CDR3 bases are TGTGCCAGCAGTGACAACTGGGGGAAGGAACAAGAC. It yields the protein CASSDNWGKEQD. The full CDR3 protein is CASSDNWGKEQDTQYF.

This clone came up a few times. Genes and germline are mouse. The sequenced CDR3 bases are TGTGCAAGCAGCTTATGGGACAGGGGGTTCTCCTAT. Its translation is CASSLWDRGFSY. The entire CDR3 protein is CASSLWDRGFSYEQYF. The chain joins TRBV16 to TRBJ2-7; 11 bases align to TRBD1. Read sequence stops 4 residues before the CDR3 end, and the germline J gene provides the missing end. The CDR3 has 16 amino acids. V was pared by 2 bases and J by 0 bases, with 3 bases of the junction left unmatched. Per the germline V gene, CDR1 is SGHSA and CDR2 is FRNQAP.

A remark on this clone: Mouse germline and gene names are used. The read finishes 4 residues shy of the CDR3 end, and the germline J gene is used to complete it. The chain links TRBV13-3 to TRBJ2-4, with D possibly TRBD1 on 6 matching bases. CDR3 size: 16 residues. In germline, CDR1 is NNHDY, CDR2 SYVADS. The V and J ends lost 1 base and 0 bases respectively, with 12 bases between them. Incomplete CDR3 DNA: TGTGCCAGCAGTGATACCGGGACAAAGAGTCAAAAC. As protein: CASSDTGTKSQN. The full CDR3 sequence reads CASSDTGTKSQNTLYF.

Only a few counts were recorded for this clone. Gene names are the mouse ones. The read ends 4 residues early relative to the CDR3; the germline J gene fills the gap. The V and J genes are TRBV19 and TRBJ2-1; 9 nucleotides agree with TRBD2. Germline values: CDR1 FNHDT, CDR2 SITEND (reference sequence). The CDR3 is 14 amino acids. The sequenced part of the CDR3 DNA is TGTGCCAGCAGCCAACTGGGGGGAGAGGCT. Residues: CASSQLGGEA. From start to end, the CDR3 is CASSQLGGEAEQFF.

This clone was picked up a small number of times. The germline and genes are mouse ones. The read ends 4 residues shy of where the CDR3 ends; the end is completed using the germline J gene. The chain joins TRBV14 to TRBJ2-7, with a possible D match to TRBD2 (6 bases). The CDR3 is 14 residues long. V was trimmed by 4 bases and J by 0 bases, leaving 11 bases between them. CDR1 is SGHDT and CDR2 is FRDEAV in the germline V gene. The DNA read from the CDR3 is TGTGCCAGCAGTCCCCGGGACTACTCCTAT. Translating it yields CASSPRDYSY. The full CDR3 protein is CASSPRDYSYEQYF.